The T cell receptor (beta chain) described here comes from a study of blood T cell repertoires in COVID-19. Background on the study: The analysed material was cDNA or gDNA that came from T cells, B-cell-depleted T cells, or PBMCs.

TCRdb keeps only in-frame clones here, not all; method: immunoSEQ multiplex PCR. Of 150,000 to 200,000 clones listed, 86% are singletons. V lost 3 bases, J lost 7 bases, and 16 bases lay in between. This CDR3 comprises 15 residues. Germline V gene lookup returns CDR1 MNHEY and CDR2 SMNVEV (reference sequence). V gene TRBV27 combines with J gene TRBJ1-5; a possible D gene is TRBD1 (6 bases). Input material: peripheral blood. The receptor was isolated from a man in his sixties or seventies with acute or convalescent COVID-19. CDR3 protein: CASSFLGGGGQPQHF. The DNA for the CDR3 is TGTGCCAGCAGTTTTCTGGGAGGGGGAGGACAGCCCCAGCATTTT.